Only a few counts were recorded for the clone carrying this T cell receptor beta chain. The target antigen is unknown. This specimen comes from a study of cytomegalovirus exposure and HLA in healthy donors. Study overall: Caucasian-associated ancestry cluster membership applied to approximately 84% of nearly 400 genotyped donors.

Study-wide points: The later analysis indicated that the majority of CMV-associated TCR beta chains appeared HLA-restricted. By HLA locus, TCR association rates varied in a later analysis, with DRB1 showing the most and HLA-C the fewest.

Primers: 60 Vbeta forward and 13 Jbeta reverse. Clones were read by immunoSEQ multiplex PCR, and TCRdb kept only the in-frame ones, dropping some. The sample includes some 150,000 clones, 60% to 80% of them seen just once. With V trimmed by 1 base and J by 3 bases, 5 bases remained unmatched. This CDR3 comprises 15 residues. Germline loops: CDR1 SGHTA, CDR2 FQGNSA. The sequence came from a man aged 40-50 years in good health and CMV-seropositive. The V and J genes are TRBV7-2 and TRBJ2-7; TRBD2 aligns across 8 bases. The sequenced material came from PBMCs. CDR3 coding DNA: TGTGCCAGCAGCTTAGGTTTAAGCGGGGGCTACGAGCAGTACTTC. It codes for CASSLGLSGGYEQYF.